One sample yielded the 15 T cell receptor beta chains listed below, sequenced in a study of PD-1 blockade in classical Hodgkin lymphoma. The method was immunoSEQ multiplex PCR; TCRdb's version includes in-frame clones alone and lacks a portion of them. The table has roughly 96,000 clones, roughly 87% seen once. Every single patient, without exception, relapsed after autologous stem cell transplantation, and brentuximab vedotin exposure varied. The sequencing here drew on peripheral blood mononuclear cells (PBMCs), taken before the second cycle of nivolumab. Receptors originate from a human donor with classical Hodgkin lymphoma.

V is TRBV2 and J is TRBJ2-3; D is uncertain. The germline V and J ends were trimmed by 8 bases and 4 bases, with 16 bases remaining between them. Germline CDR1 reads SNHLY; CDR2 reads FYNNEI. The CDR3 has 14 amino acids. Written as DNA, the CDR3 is TGTGCCAGCTTTAATCGGCTAGGTTCAGATACGCAGTATTTT. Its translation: CASFNRLGSDTQYF.

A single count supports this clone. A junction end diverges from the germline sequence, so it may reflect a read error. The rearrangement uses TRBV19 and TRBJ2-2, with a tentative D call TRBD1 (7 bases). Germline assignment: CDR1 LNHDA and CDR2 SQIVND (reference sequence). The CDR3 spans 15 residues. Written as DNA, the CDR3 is TGTGCCAGTAGTATCGCAGGGGGGAACGCCGGGGAGCTGTTTTTT. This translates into CASSIAGGNAGELFF.

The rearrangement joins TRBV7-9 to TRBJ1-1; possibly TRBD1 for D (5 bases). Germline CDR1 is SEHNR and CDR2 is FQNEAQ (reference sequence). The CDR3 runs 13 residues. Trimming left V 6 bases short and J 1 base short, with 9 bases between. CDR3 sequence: CASSLTENTEAFF. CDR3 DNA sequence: TGTGCCAGCAGTTTGACAGAGAACACTGAAGCTTTCTTT.

CDR3 region: CASSSSGRQETQYF. CDR3 nucleotides: TGTGCCAGCAGCTCCTCAGGGCGCCAAGAGACCCAGTACTTC. The V call is TRBV7-2, the J call TRBJ2-5, with a possible D match to TRBD1 (5 bases). There are 14 residues in the CDR3. Trimming took off 4 bases at V and 1 base at J, with 10 bases between the two ends. Germline V lookup: CDR1 SGHTA, CDR2 FQGNSA.

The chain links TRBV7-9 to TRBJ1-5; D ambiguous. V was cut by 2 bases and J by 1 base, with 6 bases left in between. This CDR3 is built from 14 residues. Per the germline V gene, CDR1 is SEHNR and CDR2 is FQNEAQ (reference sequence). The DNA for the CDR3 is TGTGCCAGCAGCTTACCGGGAAGCAATCAGCCCCAGCATTTT. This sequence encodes CASSLPGSNQPQHF.

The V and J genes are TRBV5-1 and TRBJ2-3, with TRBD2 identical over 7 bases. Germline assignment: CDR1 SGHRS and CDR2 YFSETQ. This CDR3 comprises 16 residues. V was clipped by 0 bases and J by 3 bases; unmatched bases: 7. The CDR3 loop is CASSLATAGHTDTQYF. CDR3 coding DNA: TGCGCCAGCAGCTTGGCGACAGCGGGGCATACAGATACGCAGTATTTT.

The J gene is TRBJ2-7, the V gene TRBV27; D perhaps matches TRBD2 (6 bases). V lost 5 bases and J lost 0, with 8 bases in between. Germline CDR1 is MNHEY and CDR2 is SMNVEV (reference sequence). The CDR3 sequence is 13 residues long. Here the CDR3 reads CASSTGGSYEQYF. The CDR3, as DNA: TGTGCCAGCAGTACCGGGGGCTCCTACGAGCAGTACTTC.

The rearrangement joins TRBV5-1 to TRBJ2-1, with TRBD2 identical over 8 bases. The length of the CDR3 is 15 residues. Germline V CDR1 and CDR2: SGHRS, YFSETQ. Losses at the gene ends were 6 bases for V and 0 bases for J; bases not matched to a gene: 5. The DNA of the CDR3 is TGCGCCAGCAACCGGGAGGGGAGCTCCTACAATGAGCAGTTCTTC. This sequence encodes CASNREGSSYNEQFF.

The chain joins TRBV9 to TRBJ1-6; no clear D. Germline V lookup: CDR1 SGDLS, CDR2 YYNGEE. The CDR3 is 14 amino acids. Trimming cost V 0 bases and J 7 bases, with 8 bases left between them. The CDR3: CASSVGGSNSPLHF. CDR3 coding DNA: TGTGCCAGCAGCGTAGGTGGAAGCAATTCACCCCTCCACTTT.

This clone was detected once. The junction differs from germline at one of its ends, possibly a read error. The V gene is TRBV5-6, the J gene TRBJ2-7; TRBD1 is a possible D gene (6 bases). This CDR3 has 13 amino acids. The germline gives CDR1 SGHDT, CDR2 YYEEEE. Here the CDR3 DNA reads TGTGCCAGCAGCTTGGGGGCAGGGGATCGATCGGAATTC. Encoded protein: CASSLGAGDRSEF.

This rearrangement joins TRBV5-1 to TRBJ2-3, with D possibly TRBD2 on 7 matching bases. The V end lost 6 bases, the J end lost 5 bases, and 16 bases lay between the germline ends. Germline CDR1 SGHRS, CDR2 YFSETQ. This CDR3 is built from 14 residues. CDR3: CASKKGGPGDTQYF. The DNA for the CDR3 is TGCGCCAGCAAAAAGGGGGGGCCCGGAGATACGCAGTATTTT.

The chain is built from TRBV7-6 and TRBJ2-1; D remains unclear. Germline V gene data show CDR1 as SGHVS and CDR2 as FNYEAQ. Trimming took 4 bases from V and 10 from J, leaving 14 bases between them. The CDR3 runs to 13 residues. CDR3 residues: CASSSSMEGEQFF. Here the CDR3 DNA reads TGTGCCAGCAGCTCGTCTATGGAAGGGGAGCAGTTCTTC.

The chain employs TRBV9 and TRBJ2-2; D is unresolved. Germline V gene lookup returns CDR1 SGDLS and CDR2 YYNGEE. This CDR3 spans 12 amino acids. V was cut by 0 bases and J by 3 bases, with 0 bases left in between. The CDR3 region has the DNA TGTGCCAGCAGCGTAGACACCGGGGAGCTGTTTTTT. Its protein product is CASSVDTGELFF.

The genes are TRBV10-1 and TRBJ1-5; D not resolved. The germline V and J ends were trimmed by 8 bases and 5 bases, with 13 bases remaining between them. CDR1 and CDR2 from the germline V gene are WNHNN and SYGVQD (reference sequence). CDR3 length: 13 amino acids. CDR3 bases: TGCGCCAGCTCCCTCGCAGTGGATCAGCCCCAGCATTTT. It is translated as CASSLAVDQPQHF.

The CDR3 nucleotides are TGTGCCAGCAGCCCCTCCGGACAGGGGGAATGGGGTAGCAATCAGCCCCAGCATTTT. It encodes CASSPSGQGEWGSNQPQHF. V usage is TRBV28 and J usage is TRBJ1-5; 10 nucleotides align to TRBD1. Germline lookup yields CDR1 MDHEN and CDR2 SYDVKM. The CDR3 is made up of 19 amino acids. Germline trimming cut 6 bases from V and 0 bases from J; bases unmatched to any gene: 14. The variable domain in full, completed from reference TRBV28 and TRBJ1-5, reads DVKVTQSSRYLVKRTGEKVFLECVQDMDHENMFWYRQDPGLGLRLIYFSYDVKMKEKGDIPEGYSVSREKKERFSLILESASTNQTSMYLCASSPSGQGEWGSNQPQHFGDGTRLSIL.